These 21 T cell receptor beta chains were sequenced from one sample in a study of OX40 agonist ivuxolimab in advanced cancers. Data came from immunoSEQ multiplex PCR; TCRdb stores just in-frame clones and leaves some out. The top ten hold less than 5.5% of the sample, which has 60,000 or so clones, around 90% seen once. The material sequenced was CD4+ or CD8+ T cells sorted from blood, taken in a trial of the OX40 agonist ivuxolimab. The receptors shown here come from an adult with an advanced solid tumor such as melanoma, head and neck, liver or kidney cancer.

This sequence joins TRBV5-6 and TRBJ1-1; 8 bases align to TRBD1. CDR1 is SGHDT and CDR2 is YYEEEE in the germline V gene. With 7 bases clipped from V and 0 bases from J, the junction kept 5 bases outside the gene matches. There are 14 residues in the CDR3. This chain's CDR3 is CASVPTGVNTEAFF. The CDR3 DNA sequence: TGTGCCAGCGTCCCGACAGGGGTGAACACTGAAGCTTTCTTT.

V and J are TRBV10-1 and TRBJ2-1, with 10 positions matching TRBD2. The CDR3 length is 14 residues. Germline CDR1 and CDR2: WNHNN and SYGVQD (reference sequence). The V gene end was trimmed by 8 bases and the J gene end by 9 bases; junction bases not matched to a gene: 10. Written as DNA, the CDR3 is TGCGCCAGCCCCCGAGCGGGAGGGCCGGGTGAGCAGTTCTTC. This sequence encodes CASPRAGGPGEQFF.

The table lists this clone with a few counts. The CDR3 nucleotides read TGTGCCAGCAGCCTCCGGTTCTATGGCTACACCTTC. Its translation is CASSLRFYGYTF. The chain couples TRBV7-9 to TRBJ1-2; D uncertain. Trimming shortened V by 5 bases and J by 4 bases, and 8 bases separated the two germline ends. CDR1 is SEHNR and CDR2 is FQNEAQ in the germline V gene (reference sequence). The CDR3 covers 12 residues.

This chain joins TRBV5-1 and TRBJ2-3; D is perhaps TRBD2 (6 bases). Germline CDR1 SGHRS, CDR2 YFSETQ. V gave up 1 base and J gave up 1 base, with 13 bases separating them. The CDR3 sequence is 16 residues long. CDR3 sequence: CASSLTTGERTDTQYF. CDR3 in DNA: TGCGCCAGCAGCTTGACTACGGGAGAGCGCACAGATACGCAGTATTTT.

The DNA for the CDR3 is TGTGCCAGCAGCAAACCAGCCCCACGGGAACGGACCGCGGTTAATCAGTGCACCGGGGAGCTGTTTTTT. This gives the protein CASSKPAPRERTAVNQCTGELFF. The chain links TRBV21-1 to TRBJ2-2; TRBD2 is the table's D call, not checked against the DNA. TRBV21-1 is classified as a pseudogene. The CDR3 length is 23 residues.

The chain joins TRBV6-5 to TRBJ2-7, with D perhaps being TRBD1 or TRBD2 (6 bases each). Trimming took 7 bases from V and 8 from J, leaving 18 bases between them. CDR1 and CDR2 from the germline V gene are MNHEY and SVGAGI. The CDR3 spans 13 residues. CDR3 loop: CASKGGTRRQQYF. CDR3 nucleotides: TGTGCCAGCAAGGGCGGGACAAGGCGTCAGCAGTACTTC.

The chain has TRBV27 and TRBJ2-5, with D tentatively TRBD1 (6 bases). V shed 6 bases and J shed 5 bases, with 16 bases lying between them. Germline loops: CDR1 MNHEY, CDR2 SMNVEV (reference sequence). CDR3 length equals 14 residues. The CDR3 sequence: CASSRGRLGETQYF. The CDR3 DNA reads TGTGCCAGCAGCAGGGGACGGCTGGGGGAGACCCAGTACTTC.

CDR3 sequence (DNA): TGTGCCAGCTCACCCGTAGCTCTGGCAGGGGCAGATACGCAGTATTTT. Protein: CASSPVALAGADTQYF. The chain carries TRBV18 and TRBJ2-3, with D perhaps matching TRBD1 (6 bases). V lost 3 bases and J lost 4, with 17 bases in between. Germline CDR1 is KGHSH and CDR2 is LQKENI. The CDR3 is 16 amino acids.

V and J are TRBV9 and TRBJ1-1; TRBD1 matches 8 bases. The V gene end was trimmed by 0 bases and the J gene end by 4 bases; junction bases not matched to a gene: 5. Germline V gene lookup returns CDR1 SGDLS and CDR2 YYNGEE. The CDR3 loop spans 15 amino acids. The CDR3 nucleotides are TGTGCCAGCAGCGTAGTAGGGACAGGCATCACTGAAGCTTTCTTT. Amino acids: CASSVVGTGITEAFF.

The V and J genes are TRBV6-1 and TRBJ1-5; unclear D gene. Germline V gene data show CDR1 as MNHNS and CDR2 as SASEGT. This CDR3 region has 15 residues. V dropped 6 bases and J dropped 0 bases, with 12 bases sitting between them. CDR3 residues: CASRATETSNQPQHF. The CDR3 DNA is TGTGCCAGCAGAGCCACAGAGACTAGCAATCAGCCCCAGCATTTT.

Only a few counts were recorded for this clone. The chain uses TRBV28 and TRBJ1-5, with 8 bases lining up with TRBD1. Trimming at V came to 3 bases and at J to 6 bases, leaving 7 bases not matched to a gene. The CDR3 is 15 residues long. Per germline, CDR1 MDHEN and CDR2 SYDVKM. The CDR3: CASSLGRGPLQPQHF. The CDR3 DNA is TGTGCCAGCAGTTTGGGCAGGGGGCCGCTTCAGCCCCAGCATTTT. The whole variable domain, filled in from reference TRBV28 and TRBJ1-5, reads DVKVTQSSRYLVKRTGEKVFLECVQDMDHENMFWYRQDPGLGLRLIYFSYDVKMKEKGDIPEGYSVSREKKERFSLILESASTNQTSMYLCASSLGRGPLQPQHFGDGTRLSIL.

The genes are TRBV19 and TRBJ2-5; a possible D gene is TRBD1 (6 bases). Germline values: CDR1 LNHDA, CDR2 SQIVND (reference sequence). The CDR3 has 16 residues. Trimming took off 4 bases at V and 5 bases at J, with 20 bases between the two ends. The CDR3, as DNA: TGTGCCAGTAGTACAGACGCTGGGCAGGGGCGGGAGACCCAGTACTTC. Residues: CASSTDAGQGRETQYF. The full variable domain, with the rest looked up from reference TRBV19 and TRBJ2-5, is DGGITQSPKYLFRKEGQNVTLSCEQNLNHDAMYWYRQDPGQGLRLIYYSQIVNDFQKGDIAEGYSVSREKKESFPLTVTSAQKNPTAFYLCASSTDAGQGRETQYFGPGTRLLVL.

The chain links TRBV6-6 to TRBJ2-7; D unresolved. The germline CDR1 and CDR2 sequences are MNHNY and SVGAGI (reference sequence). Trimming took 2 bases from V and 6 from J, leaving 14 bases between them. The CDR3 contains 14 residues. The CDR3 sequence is CASSYGKGVGEQYF. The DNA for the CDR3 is TGTGCCAGCAGTTACGGGAAAGGTGTGGGCGAGCAGTACTTC.

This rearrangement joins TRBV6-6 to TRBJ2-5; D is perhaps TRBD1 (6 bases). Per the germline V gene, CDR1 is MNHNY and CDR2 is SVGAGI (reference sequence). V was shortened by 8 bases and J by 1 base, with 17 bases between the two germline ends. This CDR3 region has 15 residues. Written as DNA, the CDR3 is TGTGCCAGCCAAGGATCGGGACACAGCCAAGAGACCCAGTACTTC. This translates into CASQGSGHSQETQYF.

The CDR3 bases are TGTGCCAGCAGTTCTAGAAGAGATACGCAGTATTTT. It specifies CASSSRRDTQYF. The chain recombines TRBV27 with TRBJ2-3; the D is unclear. The CDR3 covers 12 residues. Trimming left V 4 bases short and J 5 bases short, with 7 bases between. CDR1 is MNHEY and CDR2 is SMNVEV in the germline V gene (reference sequence).

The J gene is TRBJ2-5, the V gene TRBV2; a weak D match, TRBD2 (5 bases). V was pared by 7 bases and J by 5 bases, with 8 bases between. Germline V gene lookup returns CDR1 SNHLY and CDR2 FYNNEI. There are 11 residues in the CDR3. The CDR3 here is CASTRGETQYF. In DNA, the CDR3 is TGTGCCAGCACCCGAGGGGAGACCCAGTACTTC.

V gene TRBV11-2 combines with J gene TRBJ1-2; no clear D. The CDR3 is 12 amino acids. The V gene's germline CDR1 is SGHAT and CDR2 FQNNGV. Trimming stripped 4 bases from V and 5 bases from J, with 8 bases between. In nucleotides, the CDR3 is TGTGCCAGCAGCTCTGGAGAGTATGGCTACACCTTC. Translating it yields CASSSGEYGYTF. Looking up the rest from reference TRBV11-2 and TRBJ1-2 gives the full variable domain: EAGVAQSPRYKIIEKRQSVAFWCNPISGHATLYWYQQILGQGPKLLIQFQNNGVVDDSQLPKDRFSAERLKGVDSTLKIQPAKLEDSAVYLCASSSGEYGYTFGSGTRLTVV.

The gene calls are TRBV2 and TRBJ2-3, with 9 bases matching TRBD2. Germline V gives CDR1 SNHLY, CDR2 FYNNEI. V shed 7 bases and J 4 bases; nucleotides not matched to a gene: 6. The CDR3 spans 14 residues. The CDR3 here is CASTLAGPSDTQYF. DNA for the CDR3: TGTGCCAGCACCCTAGCGGGACCCTCAGATACGCAGTATTTT.

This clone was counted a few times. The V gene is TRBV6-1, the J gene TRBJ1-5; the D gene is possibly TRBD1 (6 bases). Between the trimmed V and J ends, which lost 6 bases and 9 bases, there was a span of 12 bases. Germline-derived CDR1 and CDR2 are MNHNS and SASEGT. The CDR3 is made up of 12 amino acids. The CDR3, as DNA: TGTGCCAGCAGACAGGGCGAATCGCCCCAGCATTTT. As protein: CASRQGESPQHF.

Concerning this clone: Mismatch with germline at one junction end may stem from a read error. CDR3 loop: CASSLVVGQPPDF. The CDR3 DNA reads as TGTGCCAGCAGCTTAGTGGTCGGGCAGCCTCCCGACTTC. This sequence joins TRBV7-2 and TRBJ2-5; unclear D gene. The CDR3 covers 13 residues. Germline lookup yields CDR1 SGHTA and CDR2 FQGNSA. The whole variable domain, filled in from reference TRBV7-2 and TRBJ2-5, reads GAGVSQSPSNKVTEKGKDVELRCDPISGHTALYWYRQSLGQGLEFLIYFQGNSAPDKSGLPSDRFSAERTGGSVSTLTIQRTQQEDSAVYLCASSLVVGQPPDFGPGTRLLVL.

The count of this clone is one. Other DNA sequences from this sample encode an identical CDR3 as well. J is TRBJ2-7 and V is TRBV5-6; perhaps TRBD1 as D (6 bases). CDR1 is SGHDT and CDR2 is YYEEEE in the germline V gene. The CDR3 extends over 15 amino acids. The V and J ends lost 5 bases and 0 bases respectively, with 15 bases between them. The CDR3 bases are TGTGCCAGCAGGGAGAGGGGGAGTACCTCCTACGAGCAGTACTTC. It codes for CASRERGSTSYEQYF.